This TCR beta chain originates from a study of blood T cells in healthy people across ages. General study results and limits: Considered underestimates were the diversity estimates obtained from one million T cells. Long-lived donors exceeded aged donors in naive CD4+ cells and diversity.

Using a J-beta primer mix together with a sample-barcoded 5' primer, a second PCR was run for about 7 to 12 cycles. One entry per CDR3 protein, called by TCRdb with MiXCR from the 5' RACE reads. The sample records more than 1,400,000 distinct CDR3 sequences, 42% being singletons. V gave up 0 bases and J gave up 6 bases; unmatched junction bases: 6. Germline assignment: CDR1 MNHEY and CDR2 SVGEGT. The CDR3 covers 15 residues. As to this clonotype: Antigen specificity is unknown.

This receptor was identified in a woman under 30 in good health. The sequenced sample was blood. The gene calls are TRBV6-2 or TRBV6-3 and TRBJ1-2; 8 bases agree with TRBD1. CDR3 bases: TGTGCCAGCAGTTACTCGGACAGGGAATGGAATGGCTACACCTTC. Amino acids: CASSYSDREWNGYTF.